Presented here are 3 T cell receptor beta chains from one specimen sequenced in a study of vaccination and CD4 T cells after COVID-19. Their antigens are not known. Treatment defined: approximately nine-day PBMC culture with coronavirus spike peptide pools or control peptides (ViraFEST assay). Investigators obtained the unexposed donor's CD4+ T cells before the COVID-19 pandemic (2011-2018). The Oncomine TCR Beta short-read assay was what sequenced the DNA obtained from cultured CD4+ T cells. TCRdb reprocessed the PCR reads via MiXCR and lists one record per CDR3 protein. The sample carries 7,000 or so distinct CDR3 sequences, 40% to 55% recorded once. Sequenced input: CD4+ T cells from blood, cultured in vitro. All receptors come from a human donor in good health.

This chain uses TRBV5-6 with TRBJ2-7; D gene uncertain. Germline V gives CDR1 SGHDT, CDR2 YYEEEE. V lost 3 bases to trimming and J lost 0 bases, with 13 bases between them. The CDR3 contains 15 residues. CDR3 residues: CASSSFRSSSYEQYF. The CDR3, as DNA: TGTGCCAGCAGCTCCTTCCGGTCGAGCTCCTACGAGCAGTACTTC.

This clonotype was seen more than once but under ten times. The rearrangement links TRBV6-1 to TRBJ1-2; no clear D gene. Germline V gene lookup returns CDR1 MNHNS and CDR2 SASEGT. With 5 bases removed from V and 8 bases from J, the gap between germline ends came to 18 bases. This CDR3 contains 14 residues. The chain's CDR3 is CASSNFGPHSGYTF. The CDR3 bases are TGTGCCAGCAGTAATTTCGGACCCCATTCCGGCTACACCTTC.

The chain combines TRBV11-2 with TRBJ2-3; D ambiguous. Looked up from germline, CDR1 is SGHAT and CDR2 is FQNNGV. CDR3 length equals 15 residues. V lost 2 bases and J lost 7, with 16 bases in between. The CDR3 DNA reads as TGTGCCAGCAGCTTAACTCGCCAGGATGGATATACGCAGTATTTT. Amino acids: CASSLTRQDGYTQYF.